The 6 T cell receptor beta chains below come from one sample, sequenced in a study of control samples from healthy donors and cancer patients. Profiled with immunoSEQ multiplex PCR; TCRdb holds only in-frame clones, not every one. The sample consists of about 89,000 clones, more than 75% of them appearing once. Sequences were obtained from blood. These receptors were taken from a woman aged 40 to 50 in good health.

The V call is TRBV6-1, the J call TRBJ2-5, with TRBD1 matching over 9 bases. Germline CDR1 and CDR2: MNHNS and SASEGT. V shed 2 bases, J shed 1 base, and the junction held 2 bases outside the gene matches. This CDR3 has 15 residues. The CDR3 spells CASSEWDRVQETQYF. The CDR3 DNA follows: TGTGCCAGCAGTGAATGGGACAGGGTCCAAGAGACCCAGTACTTC.

This sequence joins TRBV4-2 and TRBJ2-1, with 8 bases matching TRBD2. Unmatched junction bases numbered 7, after V lost 1 base and J lost 8 bases. Germline V CDR1 and CDR2: LGHNA, YNFKEQ. The CDR3 spans 15 residues. The CDR3: CASSQGGTRDDEQFF. The CDR3 DNA is TGTGCCAGCAGCCAAGGAGGGACTAGGGACGATGAGCAGTTCTTC.

This clone was detected only once. The chain couples TRBV9 to TRBJ1-2; TRBD1 matches at 10 bases. The CDR3 is 15 amino acids. V dropped 0 bases and J dropped 5; count of bases not matched to a gene: 4. Germline CDR1 reads SGDLS; CDR2 reads YYNGEE. CDR3 in DNA: TGTGCCAGCAGCGTAGATGGACAGGGGGGATATGGCTACACCTTC. This translates into CASSVDGQGGYGYTF.

CDR3: CASKIRGDTEAFF. CDR3 nucleotides: TGTGCCAGCAAGATTAGGGGGGATACTGAAGCTTTCTTT. V gene TRBV7-8 combines with J gene TRBJ1-1, with D perhaps TRBD1 (6 bases). Trimming took 7 bases from V and 5 from J, leaving 14 bases between them. In germline, CDR1 is SGHVS, CDR2 FQNEAQ. CDR3 length: 13 amino acids. Looking up the rest from reference TRBV7-8 and TRBJ1-1 gives the full variable domain: GAGVSQSPRYKVAKRGQDVALRCDPISGHVSLFWYQQALGQGPEFLTYFQNEAQLDKSGLPSDRFFAERPEGSVSTLKIQRTQQEDSAVYLCASKIRGDTEAFFGQGTRLTVV.

The table lists this clone with a count of one. This sequence joins TRBV27 and TRBJ2-7, with a tentative D call TRBD2 (6 bases). Germline V gene data show CDR1 as MNHEY and CDR2 as SMNVEV (reference sequence). Trimming shortened V by 3 bases and J by 6 bases, and 12 bases separated the two germline ends. The CDR3 is 13 residues long. The CDR3 loop reads CASSFTGTGEQYF. The CDR3 DNA follows: TGTGCCAGCAGTTTCACGGGGACTGGCGAGCAGTACTTC.

This chain connects TRBV4-3 to TRBJ1-5, with TRBD1 matching over 7 bases. This CDR3 is 15 amino acids long. The V segment lost 4 bases and the J segment 5 bases; nucleotides outside the gene matches: 8. The germline V gene encodes CDR1 LGHNA and CDR2 YSLEER. DNA of the CDR3: TGCGCCAGCAGCCCACAGGGGAACGGGGATCAGCCCCAGCATTTT. This gives the protein CASSPQGNGDQPQHF.